Sequencing of this TCR beta chain was carried out in a study of blood T cell repertoires in COVID-19. A few counts support this clone. This CDR3 has 13 residues. Germline V gives CDR1 LGHNT, CDR2 FRNRAP. V was pared by 3 bases and J by 9 bases, with 9 bases between. Original processing notes: Reference gene primer amplification yielded estimated nucleated cell counts. Libraries were prepared by immunoSEQ multiplex PCR; TCRdb keeps only in-frame clonotypes and omits some of them. D and trimming come from the DNA, and the V and J calls and clone size come from that table. Of tens of thousands of clones in the sample, roughly nine tenths were seen once.

Sequencing used peripheral blood. The chain links TRBV12-5 to TRBJ1-6, with no clear D. This TCR was sampled from a man aged 45 to 65 with acute or convalescent COVID-19. The DNA of the CDR3 is TGTGCTAGTGGTTTAGCGGATGGTTCACCCCTCCACTTT. Its translation: CASGLADGSPLHF. The complete variable domain, with remaining parts taken from reference TRBV12-5 and TRBJ1-6, reads DARVTQTPRHKVTEMGQEVTMRCQPILGHNTVFWYRQTMMQGLELLAYFRNRAPLDDSGMPKDRFSAEMPDATLATLKIQPSEPRDSAVYFCASGLADGSPLHFGNGTRLTVT.